This TCR beta chain was recorded in a study of blood T cell repertoires in COVID-19. Study summary: COVID-19 samples collected from the United States, Italy and Spain covered acute and convalescent phases. PBMCs, B-cell-depleted T cells, or T cells provided the cDNA or gDNA that made up the material.

Per the authors' pipeline: Reference gene primer amplification gave nucleated cell count estimates. Assay used: immunoSEQ multiplex PCR; TCRdb lists only in-frame clones, some missing. For V, J and clone size, that table is used; D and trimming come from the DNA. Of approximately 290,000 clones listed, roughly 89% are singletons. Source material: peripheral blood. The TCR sequence derives from a young man with acute or convalescent COVID-19.

DNA of the CDR3: TGTGCCAGCAGTTTACCCCACAACTACGAGCAGTACTTC. It is translated as CASSLPHNYEQYF. This chain links TRBV28 with TRBJ2-7, with D unclear. Germline V gene data show CDR1 as MDHEN and CDR2 as SYDVKM. The CDR3 is made up of 13 amino acids. The V and J ends lost 2 bases and 3 bases respectively, with 8 bases between them. The full variable domain, in which reference TRBV28 and TRBJ2-7 provide the parts outside the CDR3, is DVKVTQSSRYLVKRTGEKVFLECVQDMDHENMFWYRQDPGLGLRLIYFSYDVKMKEKGDIPEGYSVSREKKERFSLILESASTNQTSMYLCASSLPHNYEQYFGPGTRLTVT.